The clone carrying this T cell receptor (beta chain) has only a few counts. This sample was taken from a study of blood T cell repertoires in COVID-19. Clones were read by immunoSEQ multiplex PCR, and TCRdb kept only the in-frame ones, dropping some. The data contain approximately 290,000 clones, around 90% of them seen just once; the ten biggest clones take up 2% to 3%. The TCR comes from a man aged 18 to 30 with active or convalescent COVID-19. Sequencing used peripheral blood.

The CDR3 region has the DNA TGTGCCAGCAGCCCAATAGGGGCAGTAGGGGTCGAGACCCAGTACTTC. Translating gives CASSPIGAVGVETQYF. This sequence joins TRBV6-2 or TRBV6-3 and TRBJ2-5, with TRBD1 as a possible D gene (5 bases). Germline CDR1 is MNHEY and CDR2 is SVGEGT. V gave up 6 bases and J gave up 5 bases, with 22 bases separating them. The CDR3 extends over 16 amino acids.